This TCR beta chain was sequenced in a study of shared clonotypes between healthy human individuals. Clones were sequenced by immunoSEQ multiplex PCR, and TCRdb holds only the in-frame ones, with some missing. This table has about 750,000 clones, approximately 92% appearing once. CDR1 is SGHRS, CDR2 YFSETQ, per germline. This CDR3 has 18 amino acids. V dropped 4 bases and J dropped 5 bases, with 27 bases sitting between them. As defined, naive CD8 cells were CD45RO-negative and positively selected for CCR7, with terminally differentiated effector memory CD45RA+ cells excluded. The sequencing sample was made of naive CD8+ T cells sorted from blood. The receptor comes from a man younger than 45 in good health. The rearrangement joins TRBV5-1 to TRBJ2-5; no reliable D call. The CDR3 is CASSDPIDSRSLGETQYF. The CDR3 bases are TGCGCCAGCAGCGACCCGATTGATAGCAGAAGTCTGGGCGAGACCCAGTACTTC.